Sequencing of this TCR beta chain was carried out in a study of molecular identifiers for immune sequencing clone quantification. The V gene's germline CDR1 is MNHEY and CDR2 SVGAGI. With 6 bases removed from V and 2 bases from J, the gap between germline ends came to 19 bases. The CDR3 runs to 16 residues. Input for naive CD8 libraries was roughly 20,000 to 1,000,000 sorted cells; the RNA fraction used was 10%, 30% or 50%. For naive CD8 T cells, sorting used the CD8+CD4-CCR7+CD45RA+ phenotype. Methods described previously were used for bulk TCR libraries, and listed TCR primers were applied. TCRdb reanalysed the PCR reads using MiXCR and keeps one entry per CDR3 protein. The sample has about 320,000 distinct CDR3 sequences, about a quarter seen once.

Sequenced: naive CD8+ T cells from blood, with Jurkat cell RNA spiked in. The subset: FACS-sorted CD8+CD4-CCR7+CD45RA+ naive T cells. This receptor was taken from a human donor in good health. Some libraries in this study had Jurkat cell RNA spiked in. V usage is TRBV6-5 and J usage is TRBJ1-1; no firm D call. The CDR3 spells CASSQDFEGPNTEAFF. In DNA form, the CDR3 reads TGTGCCAGCAGCCAGGACTTCGAAGGACCTAACACTGAAGCTTTCTTT.